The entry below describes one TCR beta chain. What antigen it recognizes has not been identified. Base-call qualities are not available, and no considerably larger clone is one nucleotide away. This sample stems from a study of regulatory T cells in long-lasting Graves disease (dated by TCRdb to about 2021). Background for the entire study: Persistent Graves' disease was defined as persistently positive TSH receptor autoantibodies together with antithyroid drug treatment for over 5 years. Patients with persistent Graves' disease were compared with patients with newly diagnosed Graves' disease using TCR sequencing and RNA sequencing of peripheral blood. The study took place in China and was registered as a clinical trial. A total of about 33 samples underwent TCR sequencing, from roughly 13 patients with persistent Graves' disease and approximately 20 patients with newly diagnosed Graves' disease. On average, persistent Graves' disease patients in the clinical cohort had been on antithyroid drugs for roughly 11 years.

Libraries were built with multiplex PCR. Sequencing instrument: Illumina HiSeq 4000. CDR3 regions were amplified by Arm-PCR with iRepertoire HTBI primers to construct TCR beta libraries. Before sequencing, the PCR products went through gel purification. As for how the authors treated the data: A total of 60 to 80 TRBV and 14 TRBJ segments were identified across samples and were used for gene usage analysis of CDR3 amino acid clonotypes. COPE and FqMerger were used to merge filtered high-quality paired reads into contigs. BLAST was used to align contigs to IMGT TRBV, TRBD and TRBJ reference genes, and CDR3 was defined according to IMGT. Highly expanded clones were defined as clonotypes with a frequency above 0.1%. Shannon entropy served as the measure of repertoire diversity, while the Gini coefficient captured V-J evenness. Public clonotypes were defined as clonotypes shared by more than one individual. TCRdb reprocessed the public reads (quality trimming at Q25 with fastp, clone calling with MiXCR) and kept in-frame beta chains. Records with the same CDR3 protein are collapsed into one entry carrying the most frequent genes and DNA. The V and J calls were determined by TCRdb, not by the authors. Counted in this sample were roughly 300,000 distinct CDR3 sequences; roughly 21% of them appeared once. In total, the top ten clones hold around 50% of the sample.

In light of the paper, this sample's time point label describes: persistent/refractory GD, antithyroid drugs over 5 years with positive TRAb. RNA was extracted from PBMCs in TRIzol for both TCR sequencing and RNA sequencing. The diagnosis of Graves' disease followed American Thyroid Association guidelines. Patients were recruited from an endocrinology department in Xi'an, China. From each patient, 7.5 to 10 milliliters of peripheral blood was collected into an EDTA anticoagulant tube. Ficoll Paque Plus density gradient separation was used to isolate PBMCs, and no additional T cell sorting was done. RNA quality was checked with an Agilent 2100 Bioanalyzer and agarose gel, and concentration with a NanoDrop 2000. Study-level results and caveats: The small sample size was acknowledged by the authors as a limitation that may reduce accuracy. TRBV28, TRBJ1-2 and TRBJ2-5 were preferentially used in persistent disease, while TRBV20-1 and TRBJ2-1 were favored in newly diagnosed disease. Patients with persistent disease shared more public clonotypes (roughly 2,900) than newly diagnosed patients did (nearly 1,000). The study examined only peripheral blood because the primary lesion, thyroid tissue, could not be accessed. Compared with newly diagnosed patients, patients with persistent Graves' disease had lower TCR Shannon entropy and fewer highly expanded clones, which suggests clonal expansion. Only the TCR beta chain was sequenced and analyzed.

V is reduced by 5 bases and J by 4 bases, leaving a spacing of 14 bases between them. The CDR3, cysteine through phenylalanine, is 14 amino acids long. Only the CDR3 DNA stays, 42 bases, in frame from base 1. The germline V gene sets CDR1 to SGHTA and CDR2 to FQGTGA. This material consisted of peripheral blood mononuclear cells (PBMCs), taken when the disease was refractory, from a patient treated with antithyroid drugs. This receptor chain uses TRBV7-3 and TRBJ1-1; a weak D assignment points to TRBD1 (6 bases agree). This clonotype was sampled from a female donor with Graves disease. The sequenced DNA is TGTGCCAGCAGCCTACAACAGGGAGTCACTGAAGCTTTCTTT. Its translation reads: CASSLQQGVTEAFF.